This TCR beta chain was identified during a study of T cells in Graves' hyperthyroidism and ophthalmopathy. Study observations and caveats: For ophthalmopathy, model prediction preceded onset by a median 6.5 months.

Of note for this clonotype: Its specificity is not known.

Researchers took RNA transcripts and amplified the TCR beta CDR3 regions from them. The TCR CDR3 first-round RT-PCR relied on the HTBI primer set. MiXCR was run by TCRdb on the multiplex PCR reads, yielding one entry per CDR3 protein. The sample includes hundreds of thousands of distinct CDR3 sequences, approximately 15% seen only once; the top ten take approximately 4.3%. Between the trimmed V and J ends, which lost 4 bases and 2 bases, there was a span of 14 bases. The CDR3 has 15 amino acids. Germline V gene sequence: CDR1 MNHNS, CDR2 SASEGT. The sequenced sample consisted of blood. The receptor's source is a woman aged 40 to 49 with Graves' ophthalmopathy. The chain joins TRBV6-1 to TRBJ1-1; D remains ambiguous. CDR3 region: CASSVYAPRNTEAFF. CDR3 DNA sequence: TGTGCCAGCAGTGTGTACGCCCCACGCAACACTGAAGCTTTCTTT.